The 18 T cell receptor beta chains below were found in one sample sequenced in a study of shared clonotypes between healthy human individuals. Sequencing used immunoSEQ multiplex PCR; TCRdb keeps in-frame clones, though not all of them. The sample yields approximately 120,000 clones, over 65% seen once. Sequenced material: memory CD8+ T cells sorted from blood. Subset meaning: CD45RO+ cells pooled with CCR7-negative TemRA cells. Receptors were obtained from a woman in her 30s in good health.

This clone was seen only a few times. The rearrangement uses TRBV19 and TRBJ1-1, with TRBD1 as a possible D gene (5 bases). Trimming left V 3 bases short and J 0 bases short, with 8 bases between. In germline, CDR1 is LNHDA, CDR2 SQIVND (reference sequence). This CDR3 region has 14 residues. CDR3 DNA sequence: TGTGCCAGTAGTATTTGGACAATGAACACTGAAGCTTTCTTT. It codes for CASSIWTMNTEAFF.

The chain carries TRBV9 and TRBJ2-3; possibly TRBD2 for D (6 bases). The CDR3 is 14 amino acids. Trimming shortened V by 0 bases and J by 4 bases, and 9 bases separated the two germline ends. Looked up from germline, CDR1 is SGDLS and CDR2 is YYNGEE. In DNA form, the CDR3 reads TGTGCCAGCAGCGTAGCAGCGGGTGCAGATACGCAGTATTTT. Its protein is CASSVAAGADTQYF.

The chain joins TRBV10-2 to TRBJ1-1, with 10 positions matching TRBD1. V lost 3 bases, J lost 0 bases, and 13 bases stayed unmatched. The CDR3 has 19 residues. Germline assignment: CDR1 WSHSY and CDR2 SAAADI. CDR3 DNA sequence: TGCGCCAGCAGTGAATTGGGTGGACAGGGGGTCTTCATGAACACTGAAGCTTTCTTT. Protein product: CASSELGGQGVFMNTEAFF.

Regarding this clone: This likely reflects a read error, since a far larger clone is one base away. The chain recombines TRBV9 with TRBJ1-3, with D possibly being TRBD1 (5 bases). Germline V gene sequence: CDR1 SGDLS, CDR2 YYNGEE. Trimming shortened V by 0 bases and J by 2 bases, and 6 bases separated the two germline ends. The CDR3 length is 14 residues. CDR3 nucleotides: TGTGCCAGCAGCGTAGCAGGGACTGGAAACACCATATATTTT. Its translation: CASSVAGTGNTIYF. Combining the CDR3 with reference TRBV9 and TRBJ1-3 gives the whole variable domain DSGVTQTPKHLITATGQRVTLRCSPRSGDLSVYWYQQSLDQGLQFLIQYYNGEERAKGNILERFSAQQFPDLHSELNLSSLELGDSALYFCASSVAGTGNTIYFGEGSWLTVV.

The chain carries TRBV19 and TRBJ2-1; D is unclear. The CDR3 totals 13 residues. Trimming removed 5 bases at V and 5 bases at J, with 10 bases between. CDR1 and CDR2 from the germline V gene are LNHDA and SQIVND (reference sequence). DNA of the CDR3: TGTGCCAGTAGTCCGATTGTACACAATGAGCAGTTCTTC. Protein: CASSPIVHNEQFF.

This clone came up a few times. The chain links TRBV2 to TRBJ2-7, with TRBD2 matching 14 bases. Germline CDR1 reads SNHLY; CDR2 reads FYNNEI. There are 16 residues in the CDR3. Trimming cost V 6 bases and J 5 bases; bases outside gene matches: 9. Here the CDR3 DNA reads TGTGCCAGCAGGCCAGGGACTAGCGGGAGTACACACGAGCAGTACTTC. Translating it yields CASRPGTSGSTHEQYF.

V usage is TRBV28 and J usage is TRBJ2-7; 10 nucleotides agree with TRBD2. The CDR3 length is 15 residues. V was clipped by 4 bases and J by 2 bases; unmatched bases: 5. Germline V gene lookup returns CDR1 MDHEN and CDR2 SYDVKM. In nucleotides, the CDR3 is TGTGCCAGCAGTTATACTAGCGGGGTAACCTACGAGCAGTACTTC. Its protein product is CASSYTSGVTYEQYF.

This clone was seen at least ten times. This chain links TRBV25-1 with TRBJ2-4, with unresolved D. The germline V and J ends were trimmed by 1 base and 0 bases, with 4 bases remaining between them. This CDR3 has 14 amino acids. Germline V gives CDR1 MGHDK, CDR2 SYGVNS. CDR3: CASSESLAKNIQYF. CDR3 DNA sequence: TGTGCCAGCAGTGAATCGTTAGCCAAAAACATTCAGTACTTC.

The rearrangement uses TRBV6-1 and TRBJ2-1; no clear D gene. The CDR3 spans 17 residues. The germline V and J ends were trimmed by 3 bases and 0 bases, with 15 bases remaining between them. CDR1 MNHNS and CDR2 SASEGT come from the germline V gene. The CDR3 DNA sequence: TGTGCCAGCAGTGACAAGCCCGAGTCTATCTCCTACAATGAGCAGTTCTTC. It specifies CASSDKPESISYNEQFF.

This clone has a handful of counts. The chain links TRBV7-8 to TRBJ1-1; TRBD1 might be the D (5 bases). Germline CDR1 reads SGHVS; CDR2 reads FQNEAQ. CDR3 length: 15 amino acids. Between the trimmed V and J ends, which lost 6 bases and 1 base, there was a span of 15 bases. The DNA of the CDR3 is TGTGCCAGCAGTGAAGCGATTGGGGGGAACACTGAAGCTTTCTTT. This translates into CASSEAIGGNTEAFF.

This clone came up once. This sequence joins TRBV5-4 and TRBJ2-7; 16 bases are a match to TRBD2. The CDR3 consists of 17 residues. CDR1 and CDR2 (germline): SGHNT, YYREEE (reference sequence). V shed 4 bases and J 7 bases; nucleotides not matched to a gene: 11. CDR3 loop: CASSGGLAGGPAREQYF. Here the CDR3 DNA reads TGTGCCAGCAGCGGGGGACTAGCGGGAGGGCCGGCGAGGGAGCAGTACTTC.

This clone was seen only a few times. The chain uses TRBV29-1 and TRBJ2-1; weak D call: TRBD1 (5 bases). This CDR3 is built from 13 residues. V lost 4 bases and J 6 bases, leaving 13 bases between the germline ends. CDR1 SQVTM and CDR2 ANQGSEA come from the germline V gene. The CDR3 sequence is CSVAPTASNEQFF. CDR3 DNA: TGCAGCGTTGCCCCGACAGCTTCCAATGAGCAGTTCTTC.

This rearrangement joins TRBV29-1 to TRBJ2-2, with a tentative D call TRBD2 (5 bases). The germline V gene has CDR1 SQVTM and CDR2 ANQGSEA. The CDR3 sequence is 12 residues long. V was shortened by 4 bases and J by 4 bases, with 7 bases between the two germline ends. This CDR3 is CSVVGGTGELFF. CDR3 nucleotide sequence: TGCAGCGTTGTCGGAGGCACCGGGGAGCTGTTTTTT.

This clone was detected many times. The rearrangement joins TRBV7-9 to TRBJ2-7; D is unclear. The CDR3 sequence is 13 residues long. V gave up 6 bases and J gave up 5 bases, with 14 bases separating them. Germline V gives CDR1 SEHNR, CDR2 FQNEAQ (reference sequence). In DNA, the CDR3 is TGTGCCAGCAGACCTACACCTTTAGACGAGCAGTACTTC. Protein sequence: CASRPTPLDEQYF.

This chain uses TRBV7-8 with TRBJ2-5; tentatively, D is TRBD2 (6 bases). There are 16 residues in the CDR3. In germline, CDR1 is SGHVS, CDR2 FQNEAQ. V was clipped by 5 bases and J by 2 bases, with 18 bases between them. CDR3 protein: CASSQGLSGRQETQYF. The CDR3 region has the DNA TGTGCCAGCAGCCAAGGCCTCAGCGGGCGGCAAGAGACCCAGTACTTC.

The chain has TRBV30 and TRBJ1-2; D possibly corresponds to TRBD1 (5 bases). The CDR3 spans 13 residues. Germline V gene lookup returns CDR1 GTSNPN and CDR2 SVGIG (reference sequence). The V and J ends lost 5 bases and 8 bases respectively, with 18 bases between them. The CDR3 is CAWSTGTAGGYTF. The CDR3 DNA sequence: TGTGCCTGGTCAACCGGGACGGCGGGGGGCTACACCTTC. Drawing the rest from reference TRBV30 and TRBJ1-2, the complete variable domain is SQTIHQWPATLVQPVGSPLSLECTVEGTSNPNLYWYRQAAGRGLQLLFYSVGIGQISSEVPQNLSASRPQDRQFILSSKKLLLSDSGFYLCAWSTGTAGGYTFGSGTRLTVV.

The V and J genes are TRBV5-8 and TRBJ1-5, with 8 bases that match TRBD1. Losses at the gene ends were 4 bases for V and 5 bases for J; bases not matched to a gene: 20. The CDR3 spans 19 residues. The V gene's germline CDR1 is SGHTS and CDR2 YDEGEE. CDR3 sequence reads: CASSDPRTGKGLWDQPQHF. The CDR3 DNA sequence: TGTGCCAGCAGCGATCCCCGGACAGGGAAAGGGCTTTGGGATCAGCCCCAGCATTTT.

V and J are TRBV10-2 and TRBJ1-5, with 7 nucleotides matching TRBD1. Germline V gene data show CDR1 as WSHSY and CDR2 as SAAADI. CDR3 length: 15 residues. V lost 6 bases to trimming and J lost 2 bases; unmatched junction nucleotides: 7. CDR3 region: CASRDEGAGNQPQHF. The CDR3 nucleotides read TGCGCCAGCAGAGACGAGGGGGCGGGCAATCAGCCCCAGCATTTT.